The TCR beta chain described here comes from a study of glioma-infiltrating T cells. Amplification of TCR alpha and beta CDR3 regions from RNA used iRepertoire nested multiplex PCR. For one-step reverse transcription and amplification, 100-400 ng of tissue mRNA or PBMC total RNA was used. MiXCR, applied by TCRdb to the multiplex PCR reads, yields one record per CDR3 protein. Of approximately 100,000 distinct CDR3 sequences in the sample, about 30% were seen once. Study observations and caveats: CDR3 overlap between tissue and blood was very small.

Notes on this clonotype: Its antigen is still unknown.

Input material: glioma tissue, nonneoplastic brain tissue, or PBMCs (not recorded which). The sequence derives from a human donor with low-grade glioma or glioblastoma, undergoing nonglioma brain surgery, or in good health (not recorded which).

CDR3 nucleotides: TGTGCCAGCTCACCCTCACAACAGGGGGCCAAGACTGAAGCTTTCTTT. This encodes CASSPSQQGAKTEAFF. The chain recombines TRBV18 with TRBJ1-1, with 9 bases fitting TRBD1. Germline loops: CDR1 KGHSH, CDR2 LQKENI. The J segment lost 5 bases and the V segment lost 3 bases, leaving 10 bases of the junction unmatched. This CDR3 has 16 amino acids.